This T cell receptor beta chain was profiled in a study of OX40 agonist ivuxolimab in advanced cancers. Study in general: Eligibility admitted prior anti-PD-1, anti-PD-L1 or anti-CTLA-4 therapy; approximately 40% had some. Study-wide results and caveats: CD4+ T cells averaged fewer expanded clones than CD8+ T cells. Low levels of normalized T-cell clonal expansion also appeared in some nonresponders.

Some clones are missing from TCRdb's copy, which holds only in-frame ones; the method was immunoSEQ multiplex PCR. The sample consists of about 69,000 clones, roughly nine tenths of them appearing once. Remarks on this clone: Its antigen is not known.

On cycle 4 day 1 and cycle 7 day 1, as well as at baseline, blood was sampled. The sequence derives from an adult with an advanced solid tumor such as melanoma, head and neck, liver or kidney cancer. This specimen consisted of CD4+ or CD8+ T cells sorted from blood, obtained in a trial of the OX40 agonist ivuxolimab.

CDR3 sequence: CASSPPYNEQFF. The CDR3 DNA is TGTGCCAGCAGCCCCCCCTACAATGAGCAGTTCTTC. The chain links TRBV5-6 to TRBJ2-1; D not certain. Per germline, CDR1 SGHDT and CDR2 YYEEEE. The CDR3 is 12 amino acids. Trimming removed 4 bases at V and 2 bases at J, with 4 bases between.